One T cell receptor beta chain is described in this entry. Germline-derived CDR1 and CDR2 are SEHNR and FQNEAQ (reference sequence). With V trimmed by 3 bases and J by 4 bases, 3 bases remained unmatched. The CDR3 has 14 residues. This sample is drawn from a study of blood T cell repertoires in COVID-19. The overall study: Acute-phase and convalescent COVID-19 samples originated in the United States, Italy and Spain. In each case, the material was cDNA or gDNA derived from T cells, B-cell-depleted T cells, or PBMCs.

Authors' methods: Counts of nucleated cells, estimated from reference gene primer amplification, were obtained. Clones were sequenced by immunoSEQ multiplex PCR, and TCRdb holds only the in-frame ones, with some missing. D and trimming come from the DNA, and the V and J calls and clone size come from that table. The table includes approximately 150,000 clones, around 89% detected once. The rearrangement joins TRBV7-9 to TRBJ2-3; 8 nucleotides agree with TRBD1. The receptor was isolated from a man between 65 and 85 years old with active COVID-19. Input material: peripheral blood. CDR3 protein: CASSFDRGADTQYF. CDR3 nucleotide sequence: TGTGCCAGCAGCTTTGACAGGGGAGCAGATACGCAGTATTTT.